This is a list of T cell receptor beta chains from one sample in a study of blood T cells in healthy people across ages. TCRdb reprocessed the 5' RACE reads via MiXCR and lists one record per CDR3 protein. This sample has about 1.1 million distinct CDR3 sequences, with around two fifths found just once. Input material: blood. These receptors were taken from a man between 18 and 29 years old in good health. The CDR3 runs from the conserved cysteine through the conserved F or W. The D gene is left open where the match is weak. Clone sizes are given selectively: once, few, many, or a class where the clone is expanded.

abundance	v_gene	d_gene	j_gene	CDR3nt	CDR3aa
.	TRBV20-1	.	TRBJ1-5	TGCAGTGCTACAAAGCAGGGCTACCAGCCCCAGCATTTT	CSATKQGYQPQHF
once	TRBV20-1	TRBD1	TRBJ1-1	TGCAGTGCTCCCCGGGACAGGGTTTTCGATGAAGCTTTCTTT	CSAPRDRVFDEAFF
.	TRBV20-1	.	TRBJ2-2	TGCAGTGCTCTGAAGGCACCAGGAGACACCGGGGAGCTGTTTTTT	CSALKAPGDTGELFF
.	TRBV6-2/TRBV6-3	.	TRBJ2-3	TGTGCCAGCAGTTACTCCGCGGGGACATTGTATTTT	CASSYSAGTLYF
.	TRBV5-1	TRBD1	TRBJ1-3	TGCGCCAGCAGCTTGGTCGGACAGGGGGGAAACACCATATATTTT	CASSLVGQGGNTIYF
.	TRBV9	.	TRBJ2-5	TGTGCCAGCAGCACGACAGGTTCATTAGGAGAGACCCAGTACTTC	CASSTTGSLGETQYF
.	TRBV20-1	.	TRBJ2-5	TGCAGTGCTAGAGGGGGTATCCTGGAGCAAGAGACCCAGTACTTC	CSARGGILEQETQYF
.	TRBV5-1	.	TRBJ2-3	TGCGCCAGCAGCTTATCGAACCCACTCACAGATACGCAGTATTTT	CASSLSNPLTDTQYF
.	TRBV6-2/TRBV6-3	.	TRBJ2-3	TGTGTCAGCAGTTACTACGTAGCAGATACGCAGTATTTT	CVSSYYVADTQYF
.	TRBV5-1	TRBD2	TRBJ2-1	TGCGCCAGCAGCTTGTCGGTAGCGGGGGCTAGCTCCTACAATGAGCAGTTCTTC	CASSLSVAGASSYNEQFF
.	TRBV6-2/TRBV6-3	.	TRBJ2-1	TGTGAGGGTAGCAAAAATGAGCAGTTCTTC	CEGSKNEQFF
.	TRBV25-1	.	TRBJ1-4	TGTGCCAGCAGTGATCCTGTGCAGGGTTCTAATGAAAAACTGTTTTTT	CASSDPVQGSNEKLFF
.	TRBV7-2	TRBD1	TRBJ2-5	TGTGCCAGCAGCCTACAGTCCGGGACAGAGTACCAAGAGACCCAGTACTTC	CASSLQSGTEYQETQYF
.	TRBV5-1	.	TRBJ1-1	TGCGCCAGCGGACTACAAGGGGAGACTGAAGCTTTCTTT	CASGLQGETEAFF
.	TRBV7-9	.	TRBJ2-3	TGTGCCAGCACTTTCGGGACAGATACGCAGTATTTT	CASTFGTDTQYF
.	TRBV9	.	TRBJ2-1	TGTGCCAGCAGCGTAGATCAGGCCTACAATGAGCAGTTCTTC	CASSVDQAYNEQFF
few	TRBV28	.	TRBJ2-5	TGTGCCAGCAGTTTAGACAGAAGGGTGCAGTACTTC	CASSLDRRVQYF
.	TRBV21-1	.	TRBJ2-1	TGTGCCAGCAACGAGACTAGCGGGGGGGGTCAGGGGCAGTTCTTC	CASNETSGGGQGQFF
.	TRBV20-1	.	TRBJ2-7	TGCAGTGCGCGAAAACTCCAGGGTGCCGACGAGCAGTACTTC	CSARKLQGADEQYF
few	TRBV6-5	.	TRBJ2-3	TGTGCCAGCAGAGACCCACGGGACACACGGTCGGATACGCAGTATTTT	CASRDPRDTRSDTQYF
.	TRBV3-1	.	TRBJ2-2	TGTGCCAGCAGCCCTAGCCTGGCGAACACCGGGGAGCTGTTTTTT	CASSPSLANTGELFF
.	TRBV7-2	TRBD1	TRBJ1-2	TGTGCCAGCAGCTCGAGACAGGGTGTTGCCTATGGCTACACCTTC	CASSSRQGVAYGYTF
.	TRBV25-1	.	TRBJ1-4	TGTGCCAGCGCCGAGATTGGGACAAAAGGAGAAAAACTGTTTTTT	CASAEIGTKGEKLFF
many	TRBV20-1	TRBD1	TRBJ2-1	TGCAGTGCCAGAAGAGGACAGGGTAGCAATGAGCAGTTCTTC	CSARRGQGSNEQFF
.	TRBV10-3	TRBD2	TRBJ2-1	TGTGCCATCAGCACCGGGGGGAACGACAATGAGCAGTTCTTC	CAISTGGNDNEQFF
.	TRBV5-8	.	TRBJ2-7	TGTGCCAGCAGCAAAGGGACCAGTTCCTCCTACGAGCAGTACTTC	CASSKGTSSSYEQYF
.	TRBV7-6	.	TRBJ1-1	TGTGCCAGCAGCCGTAACATGGGCACTGAAGCTTTCTTT	CASSRNMGTEAFF
.	TRBV14	.	TRBJ2-7	TGTGCCAGCAGCCAAGTCACAGACTACGAGCAGTACTTC	CASSQVTDYEQYF
few	TRBV7-2	TRBD1	TRBJ1-1	TGTGCCAGCAGCTCTAACAGGGGAACTGAAGCTTTCTTT	CASSSNRGTEAFF
.	TRBV28	.	TRBJ2-7	TGTGCCAGCAGTCCGTGGGACGTATTATACGAGCAGTACTTC	CASSPWDVLYEQYF
.	TRBV6-7	.	TRBJ1-5	TGTGCCAGCCCCCCTTCGGGGTTTAGCAATCAGCCCCAGCATTTT	CASPPSGFSNQPQHF
.	TRBV20-1	.	TRBJ1-5	TGCAGTGCTAGAGTCCAGGGGAATAGCAATCAGCCCCAGCATTTT	CSARVQGNSNQPQHF
.	TRBV12-3/TRBV12-4	TRBD1	TRBJ1-4	TGTGCCAGCAGTTTAAAACAGGGGCCTAATGAAAAACTGTTTTTT	CASSLKQGPNEKLFF
few	TRBV5-1	.	TRBJ2-3	TGCGCCAGCAGCTTGGCAGTGGGGGGACAGACAGATACGCAGTATTTT	CASSLAVGGQTDTQYF